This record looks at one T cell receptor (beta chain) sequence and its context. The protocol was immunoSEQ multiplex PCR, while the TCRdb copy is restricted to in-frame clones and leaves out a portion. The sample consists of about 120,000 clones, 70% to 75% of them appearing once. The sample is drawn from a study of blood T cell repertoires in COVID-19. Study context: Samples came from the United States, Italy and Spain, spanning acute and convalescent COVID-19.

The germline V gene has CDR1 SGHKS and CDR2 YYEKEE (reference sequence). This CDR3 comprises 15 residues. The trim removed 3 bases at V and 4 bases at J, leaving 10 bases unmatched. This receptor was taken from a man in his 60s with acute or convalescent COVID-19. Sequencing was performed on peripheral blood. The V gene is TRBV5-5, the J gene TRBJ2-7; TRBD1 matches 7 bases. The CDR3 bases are TGTGCCAGCAGCTACGACAGGGTAATGTCATACGAGCAGTACTTC. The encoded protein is CASSYDRVMSYEQYF.